These 3 T cell receptor beta chains were all obtained from the same sample, sequenced in a study of blood T cell repertoires in COVID-19. The method was immunoSEQ multiplex PCR; TCRdb's version includes in-frame clones alone and lacks a portion of them. This sample has about 250,000 clones, with 75% to 90% found just once. Sequencing was performed on PBMCs or T cells enriched from blood (not recorded which). These receptors came from a woman younger than 45 with acute COVID-19.

In this sample, this clone turned up a few times. The V gene is TRBV29-1, the J gene TRBJ1-4; TRBD1 is a possible D gene (5 bases). This CDR3 has 14 amino acids. Germline CDR1 is SQVTM and CDR2 is ANQGSEA. V was cut by 1 base and J by 6 bases, with 12 bases left in between. Here the CDR3 DNA reads TGCAGCGTTGAAGGGGGCGGGGACGATGAAAAACTGTTTTTT. This codes for CSVEGGGDDEKLFF. The whole variable domain, filled in from reference TRBV29-1 and TRBJ1-4, reads SAVISQKPSRDICQRGTSLTIQCQVDSQVTMMFWYRQQPGQSLTLIATANQGSEATYESGFVIDKFPISRPNLTFSTLTVSNMSPEDSSIYLCSVEGGGDDEKLFFGSGTQLSVL.

The gene calls are TRBV15 and TRBJ1-5, with 8 bases that match TRBD1. The germline V gene has CDR1 LNHNV and CDR2 YYDKDF (reference sequence). This CDR3 spans 16 amino acids. With 5 bases clipped from V and 5 bases from J, the junction kept 11 bases outside the gene matches. The CDR3, as DNA: TGTGCCACCAGCGGAAGTCGGACAGGGTGGGATCAGCCCCAGCATTTT. It specifies CATSGSRTGWDQPQHF. The full variable domain, completed using reference TRBV15 and TRBJ1-5, is DAMVIQNPRYQVTQFGKPVTLSCSQTLNHNVMYWYQQKSSQAPKLLFHYYDKDFNNEADTPDNFQSRRPNTSFCFLDIRSPGLGDTAMYLCATSGSRTGWDQPQHFGDGTRLSIL.

The rearrangement joins TRBV28 to TRBJ1-1; D gene ambiguous. Germline assignment: CDR1 MDHEN and CDR2 SYDVKM. The CDR3 runs 14 residues. The V end lost 5 bases, the J end lost 6 bases, and 16 bases lay between the germline ends. In nucleotides, the CDR3 is TGTGCCAGCAGTCCCTATAAAATTGAACCTGAAGCTTTCTTT. Translated, it gives CASSPYKIEPEAFF.